The present T cell receptor beta chain was sequenced within a study of shared clonotypes between healthy human individuals. The V gene end was trimmed by 0 bases and the J gene end by 10 bases; junction bases not matched to a gene: 7. Germline V gene sequence: CDR1 SGHNT, CDR2 YYREEE (reference sequence). This CDR3 has 13 residues. Sequencing used immunoSEQ multiplex PCR; TCRdb keeps in-frame clones, though not all of them. The table shows approximately 1.5 million clones, with around 98.5% occurring only once. The split of CD4+ cells yielded CD45RA+ naive and CD45RA-negative memory subsets. Source material: naive CD4+ T cells sorted from blood. The sample's subset: CD45RA+ positively selected. The TCR was taken from a young man in good health. The J gene is TRBJ2-7, the V gene TRBV5-4; 7 nucleotides match TRBD2. CDR3 sequence: CASSLAAGDSQYF. The CDR3 DNA sequence: TGTGCCAGCAGCTTGGCGGCGGGAGATTCTCAGTACTTC. Supplemented by reference TRBV5-4 and TRBJ2-7, the full variable domain reads ETGVTQSPTHLIKTRGQQVTLRCSSQSGHNTVSWYQQALGQGPQFIFQYYREEENGRGNFPPRFSGLQFPNYSSELNVNALELDDSALYLCASSLAAGDSQYFGPGTRLTVT.